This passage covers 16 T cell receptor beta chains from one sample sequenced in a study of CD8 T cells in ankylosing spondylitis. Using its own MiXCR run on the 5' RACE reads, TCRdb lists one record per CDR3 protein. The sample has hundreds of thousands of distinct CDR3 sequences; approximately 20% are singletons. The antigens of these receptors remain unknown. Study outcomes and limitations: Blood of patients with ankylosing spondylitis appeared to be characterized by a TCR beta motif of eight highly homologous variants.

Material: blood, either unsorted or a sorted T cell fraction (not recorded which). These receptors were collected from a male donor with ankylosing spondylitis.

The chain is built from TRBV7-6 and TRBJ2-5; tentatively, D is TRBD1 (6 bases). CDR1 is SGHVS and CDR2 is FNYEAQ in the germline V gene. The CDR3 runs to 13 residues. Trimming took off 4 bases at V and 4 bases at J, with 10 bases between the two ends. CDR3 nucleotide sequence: TGTGCCAGCAGCTCCCACAGGGTAGAGACCCAGTACTTC. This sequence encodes CASSSHRVETQYF.

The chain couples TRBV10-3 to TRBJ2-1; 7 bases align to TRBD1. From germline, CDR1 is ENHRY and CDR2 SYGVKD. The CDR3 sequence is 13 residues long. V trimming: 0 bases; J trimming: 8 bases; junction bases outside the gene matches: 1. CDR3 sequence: CAISESGGHEQFF. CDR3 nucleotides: TGTGCCATCAGTGAGTCAGGGGGCCATGAGCAGTTCTTC.

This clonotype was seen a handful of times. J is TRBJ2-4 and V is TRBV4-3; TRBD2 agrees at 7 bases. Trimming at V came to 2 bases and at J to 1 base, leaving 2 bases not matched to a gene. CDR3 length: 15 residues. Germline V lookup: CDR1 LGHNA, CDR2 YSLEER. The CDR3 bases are TGCGCCAGCAGCCAAAGCGGGACGGCCAAAAACATTCAGTACTTC. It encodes CASSQSGTAKNIQYF.

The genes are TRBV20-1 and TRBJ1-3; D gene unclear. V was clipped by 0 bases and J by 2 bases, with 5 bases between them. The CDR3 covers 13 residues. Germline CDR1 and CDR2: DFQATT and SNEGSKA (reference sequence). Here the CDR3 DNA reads TGCAGTGCTAGAGAGGGCCCTGGAAACACCATATATTTT. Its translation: CSAREGPGNTIYF.

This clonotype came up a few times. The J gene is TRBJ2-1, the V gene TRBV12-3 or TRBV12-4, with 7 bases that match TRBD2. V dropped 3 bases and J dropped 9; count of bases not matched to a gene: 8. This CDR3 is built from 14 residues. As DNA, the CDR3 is TGTGCCAGCAGTTTTGGACTAGTTCAGGGTGAGCAGTTCTTC. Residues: CASSFGLVQGEQFF.

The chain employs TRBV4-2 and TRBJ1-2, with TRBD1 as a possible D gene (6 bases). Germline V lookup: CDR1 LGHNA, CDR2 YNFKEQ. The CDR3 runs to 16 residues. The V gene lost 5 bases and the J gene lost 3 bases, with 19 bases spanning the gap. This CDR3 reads CASSDRDTLSHYGYTF. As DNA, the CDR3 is TGTGCCAGCAGCGACCGGGACACCCTCAGCCACTATGGCTACACCTTC.

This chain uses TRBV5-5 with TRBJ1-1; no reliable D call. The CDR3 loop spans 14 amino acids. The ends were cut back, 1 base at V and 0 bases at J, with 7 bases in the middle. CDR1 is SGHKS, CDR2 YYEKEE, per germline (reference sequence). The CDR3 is CASSLWVLNTEAFF. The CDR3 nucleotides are TGTGCCAGCAGCTTGTGGGTTTTGAACACTGAAGCTTTCTTT.

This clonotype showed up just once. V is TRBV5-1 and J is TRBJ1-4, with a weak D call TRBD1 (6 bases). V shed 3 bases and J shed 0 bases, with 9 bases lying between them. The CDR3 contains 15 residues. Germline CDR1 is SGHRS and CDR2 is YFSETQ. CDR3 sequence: CASSSGDTTNEKLFF. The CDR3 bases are TGCGCCAGCAGCTCGGGGGACACAACTAATGAAAAACTGTTTTTT.

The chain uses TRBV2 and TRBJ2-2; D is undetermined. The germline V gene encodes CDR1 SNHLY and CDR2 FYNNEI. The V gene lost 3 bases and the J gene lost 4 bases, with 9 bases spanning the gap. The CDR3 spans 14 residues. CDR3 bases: TGTGCCAGCAGTGAGTTAGGCGCCACCGGGGAGCTGTTTTTT. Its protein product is CASSELGATGELFF.

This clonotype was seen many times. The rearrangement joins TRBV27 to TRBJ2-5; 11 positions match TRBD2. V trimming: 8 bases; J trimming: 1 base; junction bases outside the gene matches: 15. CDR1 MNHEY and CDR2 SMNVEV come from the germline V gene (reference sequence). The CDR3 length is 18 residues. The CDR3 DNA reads TGTGCCAGCGGAGGCCCGTCTAGCGGGGGGTCTAGCCAAGAGACCCAGTACTTC. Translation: CASGGPSSGGSSQETQYF.

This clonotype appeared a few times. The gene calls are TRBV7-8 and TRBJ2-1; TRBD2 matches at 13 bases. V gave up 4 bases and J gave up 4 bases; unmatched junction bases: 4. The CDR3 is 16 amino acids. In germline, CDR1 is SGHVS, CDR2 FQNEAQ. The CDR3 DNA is TGTGCCAGCAGCTGGGGACTAGCGGGGCTTTACAATGAGCAGTTCTTC. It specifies CASSWGLAGLYNEQFF.

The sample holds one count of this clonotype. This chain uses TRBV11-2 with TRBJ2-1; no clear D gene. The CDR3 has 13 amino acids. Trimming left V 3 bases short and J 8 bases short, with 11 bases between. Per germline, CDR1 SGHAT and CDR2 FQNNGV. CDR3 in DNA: TGTGCCAGCAGCTTTGGTCGAAGTTATGAGCAGTTCTTC. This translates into CASSFGRSYEQFF.

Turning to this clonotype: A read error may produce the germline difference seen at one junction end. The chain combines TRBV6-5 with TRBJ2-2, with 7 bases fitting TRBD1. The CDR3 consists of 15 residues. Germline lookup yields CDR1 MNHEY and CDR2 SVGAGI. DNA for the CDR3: TGTGCCGGCAGTTACCCGACAGGGCCCACCGGGGAGCTGTTTTTT. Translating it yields CAGSYPTGPTGELFF.

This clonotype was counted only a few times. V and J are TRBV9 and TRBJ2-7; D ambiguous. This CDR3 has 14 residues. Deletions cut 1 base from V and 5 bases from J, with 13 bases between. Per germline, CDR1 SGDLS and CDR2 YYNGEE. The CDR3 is CASSVSSVVDEQYF. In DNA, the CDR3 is TGTGCCAGCAGCGTATCGTCAGTCGTCGACGAGCAGTACTTC.

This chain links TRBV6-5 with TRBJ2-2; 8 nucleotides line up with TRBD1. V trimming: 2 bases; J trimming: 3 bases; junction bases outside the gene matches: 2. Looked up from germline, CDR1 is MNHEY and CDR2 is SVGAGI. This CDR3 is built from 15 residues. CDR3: CASSYGTGYTGELFF. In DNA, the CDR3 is TGTGCCAGCAGTTACGGGACAGGCTACACCGGGGAGCTGTTTTTT.

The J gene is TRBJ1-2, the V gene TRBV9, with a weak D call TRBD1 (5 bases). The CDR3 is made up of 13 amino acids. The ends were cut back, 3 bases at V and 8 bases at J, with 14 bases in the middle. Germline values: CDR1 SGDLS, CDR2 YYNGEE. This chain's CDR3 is CASSGDRVDGYTF. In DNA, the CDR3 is TGTGCCAGCAGCGGGGACCGCGTGGACGGCTACACCTTC.